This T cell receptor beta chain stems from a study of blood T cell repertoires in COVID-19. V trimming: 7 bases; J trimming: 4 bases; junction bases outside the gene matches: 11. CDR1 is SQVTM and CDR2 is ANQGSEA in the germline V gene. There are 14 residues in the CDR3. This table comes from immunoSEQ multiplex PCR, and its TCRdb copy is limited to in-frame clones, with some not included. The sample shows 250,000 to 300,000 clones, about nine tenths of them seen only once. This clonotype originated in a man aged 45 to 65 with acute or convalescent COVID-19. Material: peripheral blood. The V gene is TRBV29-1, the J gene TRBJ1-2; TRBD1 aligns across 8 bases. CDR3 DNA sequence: TGCAGCGCCCTATTGACAGGGGTTGGCTATGGCTACACCTTC. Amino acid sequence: CSALLTGVGYGYTF.